This entry lists 8 T cell receptor beta chains sequenced from one sample in a study of blood T cell repertoires in COVID-19. Clones were sequenced by immunoSEQ multiplex PCR, and TCRdb holds only the in-frame ones, with some missing. This repertoire shows roughly 180,000 clones, about 82% found once; its top ten account for about 9.6%. Specimen: PBMCs or T cells enriched from blood (not recorded which). These receptors all come from a woman in her 30s who had recovered from COVID-19.

The chain combines TRBV30 with TRBJ1-5, with a tentative D call TRBD1 (5 bases). This CDR3 comprises 15 residues. Trimming shortened V by 1 base and J by 5 bases, and 15 bases separated the two germline ends. CDR1 GTSNPN and CDR2 SVGIG come from the germline V gene (reference sequence). Written as DNA, the CDR3 is TGTGCCTGGAGTGAAAGGGCATTCAGGGATCAGCCCCAGCATTTT. It translates to CAWSERAFRDQPQHF.

The rearrangement uses TRBV7-9 and TRBJ2-2; D possibly corresponds to TRBD2 (5 bases). Germline V gene sequence: CDR1 SEHNR, CDR2 FQNEAQ (reference sequence). The CDR3 spans 17 residues. The germline V and J ends were trimmed by 3 bases and 1 base, with 15 bases remaining between them. The CDR3 DNA reads TGTGCCAGCAGCTTCCCAAGGGTAGCGTGGAACACCGGGGAGCTGTTTTTT. Translating it yields CASSFPRVAWNTGELFF.

The genes are TRBV18 and TRBJ2-5; D might be TRBD2 (5 bases). The CDR3 is made up of 15 amino acids. Looked up from germline, CDR1 is KGHSH and CDR2 is LQKENI. V shed 4 bases and J shed 0 bases, with 12 bases lying between them. The CDR3 DNA reads as TGTGCCAGCTCACAGTCTAGCACGTACCAAGAGACCCAGTACTTC. Encoded protein: CASSQSSTYQETQYF.

The genes are TRBV27 and TRBJ1-2, with 7 bases matching TRBD1. The CDR3 sequence is 11 residues long. V trimming: 10 bases; J trimming: 5 bases; junction bases outside the gene matches: 4. From germline, CDR1 is MNHEY and CDR2 SMNVEV (reference sequence). CDR3 bases: TGTGCCACTTCACAGGGGTATGGCTACACCTTC. This encodes CATSQGYGYTF.

V and J are TRBV24-1 and TRBJ2-3, with 7 bases aligning to TRBD2. Germline V lookup: CDR1 KGHDR, CDR2 SFDVKD. The CDR3 contains 16 residues. J lost 2 bases, V lost 5 bases, and 9 bases had no gene match. CDR3 region: CATSGSGAQITDTQYF. The CDR3 coding sequence is TGTGCCACCAGTGGAAGCGGGGCCCAGATCACAGATACGCAGTATTTT.

The chain is built from TRBV3-1 (or the pseudogene TRBV3-2) and TRBJ2-7, with 11 bases aligning to TRBD1. The ends lost 3 bases at V and 3 bases at J; junction bases unmatched: 4. The germline V gene has CDR1 LGHDT and CDR2 YNNKEL (reference sequence). The CDR3 has 15 amino acids. As DNA, the CDR3 is TGTGCCAGCAGCCATACCGGGACAGGGGGCTACGAGCAGTACTTC. Protein sequence: CASSHTGTGGYEQYF.

The chain combines TRBV3-1 (or the pseudogene TRBV3-2) with TRBJ1-2, with 10 bases matching TRBD1. The V gene end was trimmed by 2 bases and the J gene end by 2 bases; junction bases not matched to a gene: 2. This CDR3 region has 15 residues. Looked up from germline, CDR1 is LGHDT and CDR2 is YNNKEL (reference sequence). The CDR3 region is CASSQRQGANYGYTF. The CDR3 bases are TGTGCCAGCAGCCAACGACAGGGGGCCAACTATGGCTACACCTTC.

The rearrangement uses TRBV27 and TRBJ1-2; 7 bases fit TRBD1. The germline V gene encodes CDR1 MNHEY and CDR2 SMNVEV (reference sequence). V dropped 4 bases and J dropped 1; count of bases not matched to a gene: 6. This CDR3 spans 15 amino acids. In DNA, the CDR3 is TGTGCCAGCAGTTCCCCTGGGACAGTTAACTATGGCTACACCTTC. Translating it yields CASSSPGTVNYGYTF.